This TCR beta chain was sequenced during a study of molecular identifiers for immune sequencing clone quantification. TCRdb passed the PCR reads through MiXCR, listing each CDR3 protein once. The sample holds about 510,000 distinct CDR3 sequences; about 25% are singletons and the top ten take roughly 0.79%. The CDR3 extends over 13 amino acids. CDR1 is SQVTM and CDR2 is ANQGSEA in the germline V gene. V shed 5 bases and J shed 2 bases, with 13 bases lying between them. This TCR came from a human donor in good health. Some libraries in this study had Jurkat cell RNA spiked in. The sequenced sample consisted of naive CD8+ T cells from blood, with Jurkat cell RNA spiked in. Subset specified: FACS-sorted CD8+CD4-CCR7+CD45RA+ naive T cells. This chain links TRBV29-1 with TRBJ2-7, with D perhaps matching TRBD1 (6 bases). The CDR3 protein is CSVLSRDTYEQYF. CDR3 bases: TGCAGCGTTCTTTCCCGGGACACCTACGAGCAGTACTTC.